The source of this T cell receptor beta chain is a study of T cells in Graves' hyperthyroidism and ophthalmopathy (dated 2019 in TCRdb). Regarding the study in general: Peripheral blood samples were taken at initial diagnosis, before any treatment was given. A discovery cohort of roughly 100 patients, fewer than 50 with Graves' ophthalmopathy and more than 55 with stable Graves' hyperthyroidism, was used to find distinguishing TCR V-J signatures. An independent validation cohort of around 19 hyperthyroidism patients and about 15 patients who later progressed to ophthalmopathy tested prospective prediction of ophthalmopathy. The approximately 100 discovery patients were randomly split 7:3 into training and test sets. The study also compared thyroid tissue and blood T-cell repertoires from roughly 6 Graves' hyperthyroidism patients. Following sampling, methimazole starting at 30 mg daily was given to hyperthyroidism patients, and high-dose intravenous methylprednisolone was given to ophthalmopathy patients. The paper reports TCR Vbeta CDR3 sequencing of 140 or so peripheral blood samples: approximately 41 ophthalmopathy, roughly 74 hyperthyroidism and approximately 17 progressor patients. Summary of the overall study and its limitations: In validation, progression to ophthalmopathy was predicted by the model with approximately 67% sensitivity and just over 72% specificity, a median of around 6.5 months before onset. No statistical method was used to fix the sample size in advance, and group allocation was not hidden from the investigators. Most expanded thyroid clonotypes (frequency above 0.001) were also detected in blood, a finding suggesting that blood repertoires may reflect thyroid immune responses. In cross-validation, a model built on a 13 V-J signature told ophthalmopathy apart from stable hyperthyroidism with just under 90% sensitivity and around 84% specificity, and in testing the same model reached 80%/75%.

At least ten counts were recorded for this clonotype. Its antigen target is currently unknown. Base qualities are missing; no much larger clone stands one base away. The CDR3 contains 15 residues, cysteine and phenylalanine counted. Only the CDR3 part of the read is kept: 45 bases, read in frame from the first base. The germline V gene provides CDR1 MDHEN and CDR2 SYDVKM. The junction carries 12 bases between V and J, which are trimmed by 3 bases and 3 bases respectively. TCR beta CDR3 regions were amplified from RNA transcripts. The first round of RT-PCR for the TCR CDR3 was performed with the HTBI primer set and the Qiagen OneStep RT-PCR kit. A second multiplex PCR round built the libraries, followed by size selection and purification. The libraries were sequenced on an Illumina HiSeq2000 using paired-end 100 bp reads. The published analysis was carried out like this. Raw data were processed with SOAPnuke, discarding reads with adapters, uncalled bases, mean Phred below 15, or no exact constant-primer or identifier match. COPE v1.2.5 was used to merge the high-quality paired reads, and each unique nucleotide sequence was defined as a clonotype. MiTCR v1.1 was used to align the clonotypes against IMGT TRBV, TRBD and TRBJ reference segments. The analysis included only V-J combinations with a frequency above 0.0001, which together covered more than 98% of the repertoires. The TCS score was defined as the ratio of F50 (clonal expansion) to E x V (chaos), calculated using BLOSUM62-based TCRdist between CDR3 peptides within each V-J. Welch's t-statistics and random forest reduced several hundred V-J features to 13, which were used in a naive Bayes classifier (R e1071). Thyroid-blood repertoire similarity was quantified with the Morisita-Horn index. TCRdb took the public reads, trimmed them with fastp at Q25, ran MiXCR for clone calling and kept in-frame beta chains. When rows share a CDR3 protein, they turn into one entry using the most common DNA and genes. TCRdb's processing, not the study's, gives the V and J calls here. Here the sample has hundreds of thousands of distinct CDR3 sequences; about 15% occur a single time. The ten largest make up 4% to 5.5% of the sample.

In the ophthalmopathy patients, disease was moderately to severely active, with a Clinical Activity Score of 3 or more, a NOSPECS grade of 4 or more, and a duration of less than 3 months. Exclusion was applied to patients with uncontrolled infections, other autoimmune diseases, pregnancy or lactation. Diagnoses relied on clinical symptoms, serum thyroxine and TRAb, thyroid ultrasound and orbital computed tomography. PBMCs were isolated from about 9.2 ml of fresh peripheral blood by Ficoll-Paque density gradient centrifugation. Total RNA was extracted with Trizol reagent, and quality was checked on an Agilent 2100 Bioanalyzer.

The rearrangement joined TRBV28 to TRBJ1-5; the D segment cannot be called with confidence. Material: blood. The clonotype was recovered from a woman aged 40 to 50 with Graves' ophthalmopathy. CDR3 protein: CASSLGPHNNQPQHF. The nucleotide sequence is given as TGTGCCAGCAGTTTGGGTCCCCACAACAATCAGCCCCAGCATTTT.